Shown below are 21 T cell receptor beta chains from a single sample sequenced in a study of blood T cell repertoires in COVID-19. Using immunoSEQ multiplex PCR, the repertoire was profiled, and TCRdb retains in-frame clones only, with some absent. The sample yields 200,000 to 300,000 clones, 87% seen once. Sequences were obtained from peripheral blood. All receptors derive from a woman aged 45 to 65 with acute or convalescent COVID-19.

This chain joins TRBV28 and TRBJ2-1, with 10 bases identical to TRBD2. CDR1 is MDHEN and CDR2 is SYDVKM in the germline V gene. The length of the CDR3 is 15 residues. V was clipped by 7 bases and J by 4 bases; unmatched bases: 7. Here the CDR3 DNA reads TGTGCCAGCACCACCACTAGCGGGATATACAATGAGCAGTTCTTC. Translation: CASTTTSGIYNEQFF.

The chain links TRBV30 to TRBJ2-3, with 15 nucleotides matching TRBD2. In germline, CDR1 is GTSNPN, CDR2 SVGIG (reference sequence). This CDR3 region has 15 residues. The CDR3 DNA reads TGTGCTTCTGGACTAGCGGGAGGGCCGGCAGATACGCAGTATTTT. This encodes CASGLAGGPADTQYF.

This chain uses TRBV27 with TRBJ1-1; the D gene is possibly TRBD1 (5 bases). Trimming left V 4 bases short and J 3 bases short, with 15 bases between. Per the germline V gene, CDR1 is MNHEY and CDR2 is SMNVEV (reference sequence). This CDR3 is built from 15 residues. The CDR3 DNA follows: TGTGCCAGCAGTTCAGTAACAGGCGGTGACACTGAAGCTTTCTTT. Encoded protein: CASSSVTGGDTEAFF.

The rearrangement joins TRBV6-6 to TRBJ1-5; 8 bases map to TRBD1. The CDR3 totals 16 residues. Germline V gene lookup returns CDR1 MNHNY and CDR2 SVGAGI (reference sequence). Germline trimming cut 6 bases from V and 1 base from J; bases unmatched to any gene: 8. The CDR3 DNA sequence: TGTGCCAGCAGCTCCCTCGACAGGGGCAGCAATCAGCCCCAGCATTTT. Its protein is CASSSLDRGSNQPQHF.

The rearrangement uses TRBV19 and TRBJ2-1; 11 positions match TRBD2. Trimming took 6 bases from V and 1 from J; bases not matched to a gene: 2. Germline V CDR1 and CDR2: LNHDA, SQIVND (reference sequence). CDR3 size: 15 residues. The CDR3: CASRGLAVSYNEQFF. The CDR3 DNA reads TGTGCCAGTAGGGGACTAGCGGTATCCTACAATGAGCAGTTCTTC.

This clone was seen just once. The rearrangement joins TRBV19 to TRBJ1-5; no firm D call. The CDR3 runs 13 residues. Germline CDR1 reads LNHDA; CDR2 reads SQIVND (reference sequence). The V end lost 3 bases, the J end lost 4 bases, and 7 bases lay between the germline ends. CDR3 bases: TGTGCCAGTAGTATCAGAATTAATCAGCCCCAGCATTTT. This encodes CASSIRINQPQHF. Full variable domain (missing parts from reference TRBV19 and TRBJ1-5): DGGITQSPKYLFRKEGQNVTLSCEQNLNHDAMYWYRQDPGQGLRLIYYSQIVNDFQKGDIAEGYSVSREKKESFPLTVTSAQKNPTAFYLCASSIRINQPQHFGDGTRLSIL.

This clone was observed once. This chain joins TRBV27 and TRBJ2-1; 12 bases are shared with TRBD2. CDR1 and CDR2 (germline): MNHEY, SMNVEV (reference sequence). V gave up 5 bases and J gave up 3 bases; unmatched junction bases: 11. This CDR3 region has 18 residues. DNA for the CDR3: TGTGCCAGCAGTGGAGACACGTGGACTAGCGGGATCTACAATGAGCAGTTCTTC. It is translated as CASSGDTWTSGIYNEQFF.

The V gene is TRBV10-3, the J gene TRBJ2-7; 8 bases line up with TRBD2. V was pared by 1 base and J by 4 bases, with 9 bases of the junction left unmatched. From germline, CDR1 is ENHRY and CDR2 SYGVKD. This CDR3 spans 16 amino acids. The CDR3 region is CAISEFASGWEYEQYF. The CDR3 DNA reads TGTGCCATCAGTGAGTTTGCTAGCGGGTGGGAGTACGAGCAGTACTTC.

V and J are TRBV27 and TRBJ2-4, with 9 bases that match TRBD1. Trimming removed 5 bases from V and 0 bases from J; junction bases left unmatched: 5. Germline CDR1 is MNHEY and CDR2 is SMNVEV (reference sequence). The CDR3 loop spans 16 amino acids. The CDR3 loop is CASSRDRELAKNIQYF. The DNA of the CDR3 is TGTGCCAGCAGTCGGGACAGGGAACTAGCCAAAAACATTCAGTACTTC.

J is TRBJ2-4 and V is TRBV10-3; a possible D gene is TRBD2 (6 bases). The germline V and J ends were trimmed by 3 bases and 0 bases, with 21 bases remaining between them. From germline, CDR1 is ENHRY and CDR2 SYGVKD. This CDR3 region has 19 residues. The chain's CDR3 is CAISDGGALGEIAKNIQYF. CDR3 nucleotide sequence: TGTGCCATCAGTGACGGGGGTGCTCTAGGAGAGATAGCCAAAAACATTCAGTACTTC.

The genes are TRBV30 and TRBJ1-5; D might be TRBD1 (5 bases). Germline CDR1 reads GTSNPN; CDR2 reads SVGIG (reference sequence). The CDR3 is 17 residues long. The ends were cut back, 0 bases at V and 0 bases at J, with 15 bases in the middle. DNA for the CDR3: TGTGCCTGGAGTGTACCCAGGGCTTTCAGTAGCAATCAGCCCCAGCATTTT. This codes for CAWSVPRAFSSNQPQHF.

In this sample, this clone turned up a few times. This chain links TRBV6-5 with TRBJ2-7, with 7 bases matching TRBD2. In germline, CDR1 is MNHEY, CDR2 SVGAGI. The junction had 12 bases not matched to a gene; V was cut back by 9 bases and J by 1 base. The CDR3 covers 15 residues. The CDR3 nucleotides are TGTGCCAGTACCAAGGCGGGAGCGGTATCCTACGAGCAGTACTTC. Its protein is CASTKAGAVSYEQYF.

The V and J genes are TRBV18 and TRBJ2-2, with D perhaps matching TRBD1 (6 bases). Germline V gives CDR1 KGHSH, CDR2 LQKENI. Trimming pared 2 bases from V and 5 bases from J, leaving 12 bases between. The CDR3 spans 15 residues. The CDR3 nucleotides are TGTGCCAGCTCACCAAGGGACACCTCTACCGGGGAGCTGTTTTTT. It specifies CASSPRDTSTGELFF.

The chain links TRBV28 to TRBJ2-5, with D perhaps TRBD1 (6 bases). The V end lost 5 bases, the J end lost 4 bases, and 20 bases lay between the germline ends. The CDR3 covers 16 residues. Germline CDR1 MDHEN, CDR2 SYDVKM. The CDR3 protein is CASSLSRQASGETQYF. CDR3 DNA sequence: TGTGCCAGCAGTCTATCCCGACAGGCGAGCGGAGAGACCCAGTACTTC.

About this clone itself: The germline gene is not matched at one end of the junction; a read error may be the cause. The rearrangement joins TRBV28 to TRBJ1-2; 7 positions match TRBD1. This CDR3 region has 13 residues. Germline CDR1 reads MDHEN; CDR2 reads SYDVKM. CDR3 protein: CASRPTRQGPPGF. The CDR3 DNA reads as TGTGCCAGCAGACCGACGCGACAGGGACCCCCTGGCTTC.

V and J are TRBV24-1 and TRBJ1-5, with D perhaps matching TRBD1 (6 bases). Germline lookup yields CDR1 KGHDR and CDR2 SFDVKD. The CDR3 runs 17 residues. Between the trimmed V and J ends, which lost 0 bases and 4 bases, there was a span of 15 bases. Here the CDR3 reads CATSDLRAGVGNQPQHF. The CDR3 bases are TGTGCCACCAGTGATTTGCGGGCAGGGGTGGGAAATCAGCCCCAGCATTTT.

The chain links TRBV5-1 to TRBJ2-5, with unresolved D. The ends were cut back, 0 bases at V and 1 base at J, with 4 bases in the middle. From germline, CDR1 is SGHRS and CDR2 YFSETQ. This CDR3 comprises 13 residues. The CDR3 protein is CASSLVVQETQYF. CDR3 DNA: TGCGCCAGCAGCTTGGTAGTCCAAGAGACCCAGTACTTC.

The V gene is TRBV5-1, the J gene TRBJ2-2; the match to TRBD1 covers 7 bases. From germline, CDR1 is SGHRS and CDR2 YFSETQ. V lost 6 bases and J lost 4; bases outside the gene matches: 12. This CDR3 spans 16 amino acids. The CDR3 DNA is TGCGCCAGCACCCCCAATTTAGGGGGCGGCACCGGGGAGCTGTTTTTT. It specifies CASTPNLGGGTGELFF.

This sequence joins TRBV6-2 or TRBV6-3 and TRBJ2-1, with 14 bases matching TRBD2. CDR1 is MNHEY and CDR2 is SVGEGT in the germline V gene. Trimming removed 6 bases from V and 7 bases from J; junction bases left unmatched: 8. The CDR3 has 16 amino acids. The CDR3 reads CASSRPGTSGRNEQFF. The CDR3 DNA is TGTGCCAGCAGCCGCCCTGGGACTAGCGGGAGAAATGAGCAGTTCTTC.

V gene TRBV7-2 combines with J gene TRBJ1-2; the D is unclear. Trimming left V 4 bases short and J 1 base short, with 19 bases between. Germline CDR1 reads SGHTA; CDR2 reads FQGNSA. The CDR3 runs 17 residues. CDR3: CASSSPSSTDYNYGYTF. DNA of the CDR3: TGTGCCAGCAGCTCCCCGAGCAGCACAGACTATAACTATGGCTACACCTTC.

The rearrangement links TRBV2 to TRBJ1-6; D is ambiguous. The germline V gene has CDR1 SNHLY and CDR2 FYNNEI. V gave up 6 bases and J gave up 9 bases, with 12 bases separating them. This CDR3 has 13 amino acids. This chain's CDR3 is CASSRRGGSPLHF. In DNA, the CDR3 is TGTGCCAGCAGCCGACGAGGAGGTTCACCCCTCCACTTT.